One sample yielded the 25 T cell receptor beta chains listed below, sequenced in a study of shared clonotypes between healthy human individuals (dated by TCRdb to the early 2020s). Libraries were constructed by the immunoSEQ multiplex PCR assay. TCRdb re-hosts the immuneACCESS table, in-frame sequences only. Its copies lack some clones; in the studies checked, an unresolved V gene accounts for under half of them, and the cause for the rest is not known. Recorded for this sample are about 490,000 clones; 81% of them occurred a single time. Roughly 13% of the sample is taken by the ten largest. The sequencing input was PBMCs. Receptors originate from a woman in her 40s in good health. Some clones in this sample may be carry-over from other donors' samples.

The CDR3 nucleotides are TGTGCCAGCAGCACCGGGAAACTAGCGGGTAACTACGAGCAGTACTTC. Protein: CASSTGKLAGNYEQYF. This sequence joins TRBV11-2 and TRBJ2-7; 9 nucleotides line up with TRBD2. The CDR3 has 16 residues. Trimming took 5 bases from V and 3 from J; bases not matched to a gene: 11. From germline, CDR1 is SGHAT and CDR2 FQNNGV.

The V gene is TRBV19, the J gene TRBJ1-2; 7 bases fit TRBD1. The CDR3 has 15 amino acids. The V and J ends lost 6 bases and 4 bases, in that order; junction bases with no gene match: 11. The germline V gene encodes CDR1 LNHDA and CDR2 SQIVND (reference sequence). The CDR3 DNA reads as TGTGCCAGTAGCCGAGGGGGCGGGCAATTCTATGGCTACACCTTC. Amino acid sequence: CASSRGGGQFYGYTF.

This clone was seen only once. J is TRBJ1-6 and V is TRBV30; 7 bases are a match to TRBD1. J lost 8 bases, V lost 5 bases, and 12 bases had no gene match. Germline lookup yields CDR1 GTSNPN and CDR2 SVGIG (reference sequence). The CDR3 runs to 15 residues. The chain's CDR3 is CAWDRAGFGDSPLHF. CDR3 coding DNA: TGTGCCTGGGACAGGGCGGGGTTCGGTGATTCACCCCTCCACTTT.

The rearrangement uses TRBV6-1 and TRBJ1-5; 7 bases map to TRBD1. J lost 6 bases, V lost 9 bases, and 11 bases had no gene match. The CDR3 runs to 14 residues. From germline, CDR1 is MNHNS and CDR2 SASEGT. The CDR3 DNA reads TGTGCCAGTGCCCCGGAGACAGGGAGTCAGCCCCAGCATTTT. This sequence encodes CASAPETGSQPQHF.

The rearrangement uses TRBV5-6 and TRBJ2-2; 7 bases align to TRBD1. With V trimmed by 1 base and J by 6 bases, 3 bases remained unmatched. This CDR3 region has 14 residues. Germline CDR1 SGHDT, CDR2 YYEEEE. The CDR3 DNA sequence: TGTGCCAGCAGCTTGACAGGGGACGCCGGGGAGCTGTTTTTT. It is translated as CASSLTGDAGELFF.

CDR3: CASSIDTTNYEQYF. The CDR3 DNA is TGTGCCAGTAGTATAGACACGACAAACTACGAGCAGTACTTC. This chain links TRBV19 with TRBJ2-7; no clear D gene. The V end was cut by 0 bases, the J end by 3 bases, with 9 bases between. CDR3 length: 14 amino acids. Germline lookup yields CDR1 LNHDA and CDR2 SQIVND (reference sequence).

The sample holds a few counts of this clone. Other DNA sequences from this sample encode an identical CDR3 as well. The J gene is TRBJ2-7, the V gene TRBV11-3; 7 nucleotides line up with TRBD1. Losses at the gene ends were 1 base for V and 1 base for J; bases not matched to a gene: 1. The CDR3 spans 14 residues. The germline V gene has CDR1 SGHNT and CDR2 YENEEA. CDR3 region: CASSLGDRSYEQYF. The CDR3 DNA sequence: TGTGCCAGCAGCTTAGGGGACAGATCCTACGAGCAGTACTTC.

Remarks on this clone: A read error may be the cause here, since a much bigger clone is one base away. Other DNA sequences of this sample code for an identical CDR3. This chain links TRBV18 with TRBJ1-3; TRBD1 agrees at 7 bases. The germline V gene encodes CDR1 KGHSH and CDR2 LQKENI. J lost 6 bases, V lost 3 bases, and 5 bases had no gene match. The CDR3 is 14 residues long. DNA of the CDR3: TGTGCCAGCTCACCCACAGGGGCTGTAAACACCATATATTTT. It translates to CASSPTGAVNTIYF.

This clone was observed at least ten times. The chain employs TRBV7-8 and TRBJ2-7, with a weak D call TRBD1 (7 bases). Germline V gives CDR1 SGHVS, CDR2 FQNEAQ. V lost 5 bases to trimming and J lost 5 bases, with 16 bases between them. The CDR3 is made up of 14 amino acids. This CDR3 reads CASSQGGPRDEQYF. In DNA, the CDR3 is TGTGCCAGCAGCCAGGGGGGCCCCCGAGACGAGCAGTACTTC.

A few counts support this clone. The rearrangement joins TRBV6-1 to TRBJ2-7; TRBD1 matches 8 bases. Germline V gene sequence: CDR1 MNHNS, CDR2 SASEGT. Germline trimming cut 7 bases from V and 4 bases from J; bases unmatched to any gene: 12. The CDR3 runs to 15 residues. The CDR3 spells CASTPGTGLLYEQYF. DNA for the CDR3: TGTGCCAGCACACCGGGGACAGGCCTACTTTACGAGCAGTACTTC.

The chain carries TRBV19 and TRBJ1-1; 8 positions match TRBD1. The CDR3 contains 13 residues. CDR1 LNHDA and CDR2 SQIVND come from the germline V gene (reference sequence). With 10 bases clipped from V and 4 bases from J, the junction kept 8 bases outside the gene matches. The CDR3 loop reads CATRDRRGTEAFF. CDR3 nucleotides: TGTGCCACCCGGGACAGGAGGGGCACTGAAGCTTTCTTT.

The V gene is TRBV18, the J gene TRBJ2-2; D gene uncertain. The CDR3 runs to 13 residues. The ends were cut back, 3 bases at V and 9 bases at J, with 11 bases in the middle. Germline V gene data show CDR1 as KGHSH and CDR2 as LQKENI. The CDR3: CASSPESARELFF. CDR3 bases: TGTGCCAGCTCACCCGAATCCGCTCGGGAGCTGTTTTTT. Together with reference TRBV18 and TRBJ2-2, the CDR3 gives the full variable domain: NAGVMQNPRHLVRRRGQEARLRCSPMKGHSHVYWYRQLPEEGLKFMVYLQKENIIDESGMPKERFSAEFPKEGPSILRIQQVVRGDSAAYFCASSPESARELFFGEGSRLTVL.

This clone has just a few counts. The V call is TRBV19, the J call TRBJ1-1; perhaps TRBD1 as D (6 bases). Germline CDR1 and CDR2: LNHDA and SQIVND (reference sequence). Trimming left V 3 bases short and J 6 bases short, with 14 bases between. There are 14 residues in the CDR3. The CDR3 region is CASSMVPGHSEAFF. In DNA, the CDR3 is TGTGCCAGTAGTATGGTCCCGGGACATTCTGAAGCTTTCTTT.

The J gene is TRBJ1-4, the V gene TRBV6-5; weak D call: TRBD1 (6 bases). The CDR3 consists of 13 residues. V lost 8 bases and J lost 4, with 11 bases in between. Germline V gives CDR1 MNHEY, CDR2 SVGAGI. The CDR3, as DNA: TGTGCCAGCCGGGGGGGACATAATGAAAAACTGTTTTTT. It is translated as CASRGGHNEKLFF.

Points on this clone: The same CDR3 arises from other DNA sequences in this sample as well. The genes are TRBV27 and TRBJ2-7; D remains unclear. The germline CDR1 and CDR2 sequences are MNHEY and SMNVEV (reference sequence). Trimming shortened V by 1 base and J by 3 bases, and 7 bases separated the two germline ends. CDR3 size: 13 residues. This chain's CDR3 is CASSLWGSYEQYF. The CDR3 nucleotides are TGTGCCAGCAGTTTATGGGGTAGCTACGAGCAGTACTTC.

Note on this clone: Only one base separates this from a far larger clonotype, so it likely reflects a read error. The chain has TRBV7-9 and TRBJ2-1; no reliable D call. The ends were cut back, 5 bases at V and 6 bases at J, with 20 bases in the middle. This CDR3 has 16 amino acids. Germline V CDR1 and CDR2: SEHNR, FQNEAQ (reference sequence). Here the CDR3 reads CASSAFIAGPRNEQFF. DNA of the CDR3: TGTGCCAGCAGCGCATTTATTGCAGGCCCTCGCAATGAGCAGTTCTTC. Complete variable domain (other parts from reference TRBV7-9 and TRBJ2-1): DTGVSQNPRHKITKRGQNVTFRCDPISEHNRLYWYRQTLGQGPEFLTYFQNEAQLEKSRLLSDRFSAERPKGSFSTLEIQRTEQGDSAMYLCASSAFIAGPRNEQFFGPGTRLTVL.

About this clone itself: Other DNA variants within this sample encode the same CDR3. The chain combines TRBV18 with TRBJ2-7; the D is unclear. V was clipped by 0 bases and J by 2 bases, with 8 bases between them. Germline V gene sequence: CDR1 KGHSH, CDR2 LQKENI. There are 14 residues in the CDR3. The CDR3 sequence is CASSPPTTTYEQYF. The CDR3 DNA reads as TGTGCCAGCTCACCACCGACAACAACCTACGAGCAGTACTTC.

This chain connects TRBV5-1 to TRBJ2-5; TRBD2 aligns across 9 bases. The CDR3 extends over 16 amino acids. Germline V gene sequence: CDR1 SGHRS, CDR2 YFSETQ. Trimming at V came to 3 bases and at J to 5 bases, leaving 11 bases not matched to a gene. For the CDR3, the DNA is TGCGCCAGCAGCTGGGGAGGGCTAGCGGGATCTGAGACCCAGTACTTC. Translated: CASSWGGLAGSETQYF.

The V and J genes are TRBV27 and TRBJ1-2; D gene ambiguous. Between the trimmed V and J ends, which lost 3 bases and 1 base, there was a span of 9 bases. There are 14 residues in the CDR3. Germline assignment: CDR1 MNHEY and CDR2 SMNVEV (reference sequence). CDR3: CASSFVGSNYGYTF. The CDR3, as DNA: TGTGCCAGCAGTTTCGTCGGGAGTAACTATGGCTACACCTTC.

Concerning this clone itself: The likely explanation is a read error, given a far larger clone one base away. The CDR3 protein is CTSSYSSNNQPQHF. CDR3 DNA sequence: TGTACCAGCAGTTACTCATCAAACAATCAGCCCCAGCATTTT. The chain employs TRBV6-6 and TRBJ1-5, with no clear D. Germline lookup yields CDR1 MNHNY and CDR2 SVGAGI (reference sequence). The CDR3 sequence is 14 residues long.

This clone showed up just a few times. It is likely a read error: a sequence one base away is far more abundant. The same CDR3 also results from other DNA sequences found in this sample. The gene calls are TRBV30 and TRBJ2-7, with D hard to call. Looked up from germline, CDR1 is GTSNPN and CDR2 is SVGIG (reference sequence). The CDR3 extends over 13 amino acids. In DNA form, the CDR3 reads TGCGCCTGGAGTATTGCTACCCCGGGTGAGCAGTACTTC. Protein: CAWSIATPGEQYF.

This rearrangement joins TRBV2 to TRBJ2-1, with D uncertain. The V end lost 7 bases, the J end lost 3 bases, and 10 bases lay between the germline ends. CDR1 is SNHLY and CDR2 is FYNNEI in the germline V gene. The CDR3 is made up of 13 amino acids. The CDR3 bases are TGTGCCAGCACCGAGACTCTCTACAATGAGCAGTTCTTC. It translates to CASTETLYNEQFF.

This clone was seen a few times. This chain uses TRBV9 with TRBJ2-3; D is unresolved. CDR1 is SGDLS, CDR2 YYNGEE, per germline. The CDR3 length is 14 residues. Trimming left V 3 bases short and J 0 bases short, with 8 bases between. The CDR3 DNA is TGTGCCAGCAGCGACGCGTCTAGCACAGATACGCAGTATTTT. Its protein product is CASSDASSTDTQYF.

This clone was found once. This chain links TRBV13 with TRBJ2-7; 12 bases match TRBD2. Unmatched junction bases numbered 9, after V lost 5 bases and J lost 4 bases. Germline V gives CDR1 PRHDT, CDR2 FYEKMQ (reference sequence). The CDR3 runs 16 residues. The CDR3 protein is CASSTTGGLAGYEQYF. CDR3 sequence (DNA): TGTGCCAGCAGCACTACCGGCGGACTAGCGGGATACGAGCAGTACTTC.

The rearrangement joins TRBV14 to TRBJ1-2; possibly TRBD1 for D (5 bases). Germline V gives CDR1 SGHDN, CDR2 FVKESK. This CDR3 comprises 14 residues. The germline V and J ends were trimmed by 2 bases and 7 bases, with 14 bases remaining between them. The DNA for the CDR3 is TGTGCCAGCAGCCAAAACTCTTGGGGCATTGGCTACACCTTC. It yields the protein CASSQNSWGIGYTF.